This entry lists 22 T cell receptor beta chains sequenced from one sample in a study of beta chain features in type 1 diabetes. Reverse transcribing all isolated RNA meant expressed TCRB transcripts were sequenced. Sequenced by immunoSEQ multiplex PCR; TCRdb stores in-frame clones only, minus some. Of about 260,000 clones listed, approximately 24% are singletons. Overall study findings and caveats: Type 1 diabetes patients showed a moderate but significant shortening of TCRB CDR3s in all four CD4+ subsets.

Their specific antigens are unknown. Sequenced input: naive CD4+ T cells from blood. These TCRs come from a woman aged 25 to 45 with type 1 diabetes.

In this sample, this clone turned up a few times. V gene TRBV6-5 combines with J gene TRBJ1-2; weak D call: TRBD1 (6 bases). Per the germline V gene, CDR1 is MNHEY and CDR2 is SVGAGI. The CDR3 has 12 residues. The V gene lost 7 bases and the J gene lost 8 bases, with 14 bases spanning the gap. The CDR3 DNA reads as TGTGCCAGCACAGGGGCGGCTAAGGGCTACACCTTC. This gives the protein CASTGAAKGYTF.

This clone turned up a few times. CDR3 sequence reads: CASSLFRGASYNEQFF. The DNA of the CDR3 is TGCGCCAGCAGCTTGTTTCGGGGAGCGTCCTACAATGAGCAGTTCTTC. V is TRBV5-1 and J is TRBJ2-1; tentative D call: TRBD2 (5 bases). This CDR3 is 16 amino acids long. Germline V gives CDR1 SGHRS, CDR2 YFSETQ. Trimming took off 1 base at V and 1 base at J, with 12 bases between the two ends.

This clone was seen only a few times. This chain joins TRBV2 and TRBJ1-5; D is ambiguous. The CDR3 totals 12 residues. The germline gives CDR1 SNHLY, CDR2 FYNNEI. Trimming stripped 7 bases from V and 4 bases from J, with 8 bases between. This CDR3 is CASTARNQPQHF. The CDR3 DNA sequence: TGTGCCAGCACCGCGCGAAATCAGCCCCAGCATTTT.

The chain employs TRBV19 and TRBJ2-2, with D perhaps matching TRBD1 (7 bases). The CDR3 has 14 amino acids. The V gene's germline CDR1 is LNHDA and CDR2 SQIVND (reference sequence). V gave up 8 bases and J gave up 6 bases, with 16 bases separating them. Here the CDR3 DNA reads TGTGCCAGTTGCGTGGCAGGGGGGCCCGGGGAGCTGTTTTTT. As protein: CASCVAGGPGELFF.

The chain couples TRBV5-1 to TRBJ2-1; no firm D call. CDR1 SGHRS and CDR2 YFSETQ come from the germline V gene. Trimming removed 0 bases from V and 5 bases from J, with 6 bases in between. CDR3 length equals 13 residues. DNA of the CDR3: TGCGCCAGCAGCTTGGCCGCGGACAATGAGCAGTTCTTC. It is translated as CASSLAADNEQFF.

The chain couples TRBV6-5 to TRBJ2-5; 9 bases are shared with TRBD2. The J call may be incorrect, as the DNA end agrees better with TRBJ2-7. Looked up from germline, CDR1 is MNHEY and CDR2 is SVGAGI. The CDR3 consists of 14 residues. The CDR3 sequence is CASSLAGEYNEQYF. The DNA for the CDR3 is TGTGCCAGCAGTTTAGCGGGAGAGTATAACGAGCAGTACTTC.

This sequence joins TRBV2 and TRBJ2-7; a possible D gene is TRBD1 (6 bases). The CDR3 has 14 amino acids. CDR1 SNHLY and CDR2 FYNNEI come from the germline V gene. The ends were cut back, 7 bases at V and 2 bases at J, with 15 bases in the middle. DNA for the CDR3: TGTGCCAGCAAGGGGAGCAGGGGAGCCTACGAGCAGTACTTC. Translation: CASKGSRGAYEQYF. Drawing the rest from reference TRBV2 and TRBJ2-7, the complete variable domain is EPEVTQTPSHQVTQMGQEVILRCVPISNHLYFYWYRQILGQKVEFLVSFYNNEISEKSEIFDDQFSVERPDGSNFTLKIRSTKLEDSAMYFCASKGSRGAYEQYFGPGTRLTVT.

The chain joins TRBV29-1 to TRBJ1-1; 11 nucleotides agree with TRBD1. This CDR3 comprises 13 residues. CDR1 and CDR2 from the germline V gene are SQVTM and ANQGSEA. The V and J ends lost 2 bases and 11 bases, in that order; junction bases with no gene match: 7. The CDR3 region has the DNA TGCAGCGTTGAACAGTACGGACAGGGGGCCGCTTTCTTT. This translates into CSVEQYGQGAAFF. Using reference TRBV29-1 and TRBJ1-1 for the parts outside the CDR3, the full variable domain is SAVISQKPSRDICQRGTSLTIQCQVDSQVTMMFWYRQQPGQSLTLIATANQGSEATYESGFVIDKFPISRPNLTFSTLTVSNMSPEDSSIYLCSVEQYGQGAAFFGQGTRLTVV.

This clone was counted only a few times. The chain combines TRBV19 with TRBJ2-2; 7 nucleotides align to TRBD1. With V trimmed by 3 bases and J by 5 bases, 3 bases remained unmatched. The CDR3 spans 14 residues. CDR1 LNHDA and CDR2 SQIVND come from the germline V gene (reference sequence). The CDR3 region is CASSIPGGTGELFF. The CDR3, as DNA: TGTGCCAGTAGTATCCCAGGGGGAACCGGGGAGCTGTTTTTT. Full variable domain (missing parts from reference TRBV19 and TRBJ2-2): DGGITQSPKYLFRKEGQNVTLSCEQNLNHDAMYWYRQDPGQGLRLIYYSQIVNDFQKGDIAEGYSVSREKKESFPLTVTSAQKNPTAFYLCASSIPGGTGELFFGEGSRLTVL.

The chain has TRBV5-1 and TRBJ1-5; the match to TRBD1 covers 8 bases. The germline CDR1 and CDR2 sequences are SGHRS and YFSETQ. The length of the CDR3 is 15 residues. The V segment lost 5 bases and the J segment 2 bases; nucleotides outside the gene matches: 6. The CDR3 DNA follows: TGCGCCAGCAGTCCTGAGACAGGGGGCAATCAGCCCCAGCATTTT. Amino acid sequence: CASSPETGGNQPQHF.

The rearrangement joins TRBV4-1 to TRBJ2-4; TRBD1 matches 10 bases. CDR1 is MGHRA and CDR2 is YSYEKL in the germline V gene. Trimming at V came to 5 bases and at J to 10 bases, leaving 11 bases not matched to a gene. The CDR3 loop spans 15 amino acids. Here the CDR3 reads CASSFQGQGESIQYF. Written as DNA, the CDR3 is TGCGCCAGCAGCTTTCAAGGACAGGGGGAGTCTATTCAGTACTTC.

A few counts support this clone. This chain links TRBV28 with TRBJ1-2; D is perhaps TRBD1 (5 bases). This CDR3 spans 15 amino acids. Germline V gene lookup returns CDR1 MDHEN and CDR2 SYDVKM. Trimming took 5 bases from V and 1 from J, leaving 14 bases between them. The CDR3 here is CASSPQAPLNYGYTF. As DNA, the CDR3 is TGTGCCAGCAGTCCACAGGCCCCGCTTAACTATGGCTACACCTTC.

Points on this clone: Other nucleotide sequences from this sample produce the same CDR3. The chain employs TRBV5-1 and TRBJ2-2; 7 bases are a match to TRBD2. Germline values: CDR1 SGHRS, CDR2 YFSETQ. This CDR3 is built from 14 residues. After removal of 0 bases from V and 5 bases from J, the junction contained 1 base not matched to a gene. The DNA for the CDR3 is TGCGCCAGCAGCTTGGGACTAGCAACCGGGGAGCTGTTTTTT. This sequence encodes CASSLGLATGELFF.

The V and J genes are TRBV29-1 and TRBJ2-3; the match to TRBD1 covers 7 bases. CDR1 SQVTM and CDR2 ANQGSEA come from the germline V gene. The CDR3 is 15 amino acids. Trimming took 5 bases from V and 0 from J; bases not matched to a gene: 8. In DNA form, the CDR3 reads TGCAGCGTTTTTAAAGGGGGCCGGAGCACAGATACGCAGTATTTT. This translates into CSVFKGGRSTDTQYF.

This clone turned up a few times. The gene calls are TRBV7-3 and TRBJ2-2; a possible D gene is TRBD1 (5 bases). The CDR3 extends over 13 amino acids. CDR1 is SGHTA and CDR2 is FQGTGA in the germline V gene. Trimming pared 6 bases from V and 7 bases from J, leaving 12 bases between. The CDR3 DNA reads TGTGCCAGCAGTCGACAGCCCGGCGGGGAGCTGTTTTTT. It codes for CASSRQPGGELFF.

In this sample, this clone turned up a few times. This chain links TRBV6-5 with TRBJ2-5; 11 nucleotides agree with TRBD1. Germline CDR1 reads MNHEY; CDR2 reads SVGAGI. J was trimmed by 4 bases and V by 7 bases; bases with no gene match: 5. CDR3 length equals 14 residues. In nucleotides, the CDR3 is TGTGCCAGCAAAGGGACAGGGGGTAGAGAGACCCAGTACTTC. This codes for CASKGTGGRETQYF.

This clone appeared a few times. This chain uses TRBV14 with TRBJ2-1, with 9 bases that match TRBD2. Germline-derived CDR1 and CDR2 are SGHDN and FVKESK. J gave up 5 bases and V 0 bases, and 8 bases lay outside the gene matches. The CDR3 covers 17 residues. CDR3 sequence: CASSQELRAGGHNEQFF. The CDR3 DNA sequence: TGTGCCAGCAGCCAAGAGTTGCGAGCGGGAGGTCACAATGAGCAGTTCTTC.

V usage is TRBV29-1 and J usage is TRBJ2-1, with D perhaps TRBD1 (5 bases). The V end was cut by 4 bases, the J end by 3 bases, with 19 bases between. The CDR3 contains 16 residues. CDR1 is SQVTM, CDR2 ANQGSEA, per germline. CDR3 sequence reads: CSVVRAGTGFYNEQFF. The CDR3 DNA follows: TGCAGCGTTGTCCGGGCTGGCACAGGATTCTACAATGAGCAGTTCTTC.

This clone was recorded a few times. The rearrangement joins TRBV27 to TRBJ2-7; 11 nucleotides match TRBD2. With 3 bases clipped from V and 7 bases from J, the junction kept 5 bases outside the gene matches. This CDR3 has 14 residues. Germline V lookup: CDR1 MNHEY, CDR2 SMNVEV (reference sequence). This chain's CDR3 is CASSFLAGGGEQYF. In DNA, the CDR3 is TGTGCCAGCAGTTTCCTAGCGGGAGGCGGGGAGCAGTACTTC.

The sample holds a few counts of this clone. The rearrangement links TRBV6-1 to TRBJ1-1; perhaps TRBD1 as D (5 bases). The ends were cut back, 2 bases at V and 5 bases at J, with 15 bases in the middle. The CDR3 spans 15 residues. CDR1 is MNHNS and CDR2 is SASEGT in the germline V gene. The CDR3 region is CASSELPSGWTEAFF. CDR3 DNA: TGTGCCAGCAGTGAACTCCCATCAGGGTGGACTGAAGCTTTCTTT.

This chain joins TRBV30 and TRBJ2-1, with D uncertain. V lost 2 bases, J lost 16 bases, and 18 bases lay in between. CDR3 length: 12 amino acids. Germline assignment: CDR1 GTSNPN and CDR2 SVGIG (reference sequence). This CDR3 is CAWSSVSSSTFF. CDR3 sequence (DNA): TGTGCCTGGAGTTCTGTGAGTAGCTCGACTTTCTTC.

This clone was observed a handful of times. V gene TRBV7-3 combines with J gene TRBJ2-5, with TRBD1 matching over 10 bases. V lost 5 bases and J lost 4; bases outside the gene matches: 4. The germline V gene encodes CDR1 SGHTA and CDR2 FQGTGA. The CDR3 covers 14 residues. CDR3: CASSPTGGRETQYF. The CDR3, as DNA: TGTGCCAGCAGCCCGACAGGGGGCCGAGAGACCCAGTACTTC.